This TCR beta chain came from a study of blood T cell repertoires in COVID-19. V was shortened by 7 bases and J by 5 bases, with 8 bases between the two germline ends. Germline CDR1 and CDR2: MNHEY and SVGAGI. CDR3 size: 11 residues. In the source study's methods: Estimation of nucleated cell counts relied on the amplification of reference gene primers. Some clones are missing from TCRdb's copy, which holds only in-frame ones; the method was immunoSEQ multiplex PCR. V and J calls and clone size follow that table, whereas D and trimming were derived from the DNA. The sample has under 150,000 clones; 90% are singletons.

V is TRBV6-5 and J is TRBJ1-1, with D unresolved. This TCR was sampled from a human donor with active COVID-19. The donor label of this sample is uncertain. Material: peripheral blood. CDR3 amino acids: CASIRGTEAFF. The CDR3, as DNA: TGTGCCAGCATCCGAGGGACTGAAGCTTTCTTT.